The 31 T cell receptor beta chains given below trace back to one sample, sequenced in a study of T cells in localized non-small cell lung cancer. Clones were read by immunoSEQ multiplex PCR, and TCRdb kept only the in-frame ones, dropping some. The sample has more than 25,000 clones, more than 75% seen once. The specimen was peripheral blood, collected before any cancer treatment. The receptors were gathered from a woman aged 35 to 70 with stage I lung adenocarcinoma.

The V call is TRBV18, the J call TRBJ2-7; 10 nucleotides line up with TRBD1. J gave up 3 bases and V 3 bases, and 11 bases lay outside the gene matches. From germline, CDR1 is KGHSH and CDR2 LQKENI. There are 17 residues in the CDR3. In nucleotides, the CDR3 is TGTGCCAGCTCACCCAAGACCCCGGGACAGGGGATCTACGAGCAGTACTTC. Its protein is CASSPKTPGQGIYEQYF. The whole variable domain, remainder taken from reference TRBV18 and TRBJ2-7, is NAGVMQNPRHLVRRRGQEARLRCSPMKGHSHVYWYRQLPEEGLKFMVYLQKENIIDESGMPKERFSAEFPKEGPSILRIQQVVRGDSAAYFCASSPKTPGQGIYEQYFGPGTRLTVT.

This chain links TRBV4-3 with TRBJ2-2, with D possibly called TRBD1 or TRBD2 (5 bases each). Germline V CDR1 and CDR2: LGHNA, YSLEER. The CDR3 is 16 amino acids. The V end was cut by 0 bases, the J end by 4 bases, with 12 bases between. Here the CDR3 DNA reads TGCGCCAGCAGCCAAGATCGAGGGGCAACCACCGGGGAGCTGTTTTTT. Protein: CASSQDRGATTGELFF.

The rearrangement joins TRBV15 to TRBJ2-7, with 10 bases identical to TRBD1. Germline V CDR1 and CDR2: LNHNV, YYDKDF (reference sequence). CDR3 size: 16 residues. V dropped 2 bases and J dropped 2; count of bases not matched to a gene: 6. The CDR3 DNA is TGTGCCACCAGCAGAAATGCGGGACAGGGGACCTACGAGCAGTACTTC. Protein: CATSRNAGQGTYEQYF. Supplemented by reference TRBV15 and TRBJ2-7, the full variable domain reads DAMVIQNPRYQVTQFGKPVTLSCSQTLNHNVMYWYQQKSSQAPKLLFHYYDKDFNNEADTPDNFQSRRPNTSFCFLDIRSPGLGDTAMYLCATSRNAGQGTYEQYFGPGTRLTVT.

V and J are TRBV4-1 and TRBJ1-4; D is undetermined. The V end was cut by 1 base, the J end by 1 base, with 10 bases between. This CDR3 comprises 16 residues. Germline V gene lookup returns CDR1 MGHRA and CDR2 YSYEKL. Written as DNA, the CDR3 is TGCGCCAGCAGCCAAGTTGGGCTTGGAACTAATGAAAAACTGTTTTTT. It encodes CASSQVGLGTNEKLFF.

The rearrangement links TRBV6-6 to TRBJ2-3; 8 positions match TRBD2. The V gene's germline CDR1 is MNHNY and CDR2 SVGAGI (reference sequence). With V trimmed by 7 bases and J by 6 bases, 9 bases remained unmatched. The CDR3 runs 14 residues. CDR3 sequence reads: CASTAGGAFDTQYF. CDR3 DNA: TGTGCCAGCACGGCGGGGGGCGCGTTTGATACGCAGTATTTT.

The rearrangement uses TRBV5-1 and TRBJ2-1, with D perhaps matching TRBD2 (5 bases). CDR1 is SGHRS, CDR2 YFSETQ, per germline. Trimming took 0 bases from V and 9 from J, leaving 19 bases between them. The CDR3 length is 16 residues. The CDR3 DNA reads as TGCGCCAGCAGCTTGGGATGGGGAGTGCGACAAGCTGAGCAGTTCTTC. It is translated as CASSLGWGVRQAEQFF.

The chain is built from TRBV19 and TRBJ2-6; D is undetermined. Trimming took 4 bases from V and 5 from J, leaving 21 bases between them. The CDR3 length is 18 residues. Per the germline V gene, CDR1 is LNHDA and CDR2 is SQIVND (reference sequence). The chain's CDR3 is CASSRLRQSQSRANVLTF. CDR3 in DNA: TGTGCCAGTAGTAGGCTTCGACAATCACAAAGTCGGGCCAACGTCCTGACTTTC. The full variable domain, in which reference TRBV19 and TRBJ2-6 provide the parts outside the CDR3, is DGGITQSPKYLFRKEGQNVTLSCEQNLNHDAMYWYRQDPGQGLRLIYYSQIVNDFQKGDIAEGYSVSREKKESFPLTVTSAQKNPTAFYLCASSRLRQSQSRANVLTFGAGSRLTVL.

This clone was seen a single time. The chain carries TRBV11-3 and TRBJ1-1; D is unclear. CDR3 length: 12 amino acids. Germline loops: CDR1 SGHNT, CDR2 YENEEA. V was pared by 7 bases and J by 6 bases, with 12 bases between. The CDR3 here is CASTPGRAEAFF. For the CDR3, the DNA is TGTGCCAGCACCCCGGGTAGGGCTGAAGCTTTCTTT.

The chain links TRBV6-1 to TRBJ1-5, with TRBD1 matching 9 bases. The CDR3 runs to 13 residues. Per the germline V gene, CDR1 is MNHNS and CDR2 is SASEGT. V gave up 7 bases and J gave up 7 bases; unmatched junction bases: 5. The CDR3 loop is CASILQGAQPQHF. In DNA, the CDR3 is TGTGCCAGCATCCTACAGGGGGCCCAGCCCCAGCATTTT.

The chain uses TRBV18 and TRBJ2-5; D ambiguous. V lost 2 bases, J lost 5 bases, and 12 bases lay in between. CDR1 is KGHSH, CDR2 LQKENI, per germline. This CDR3 comprises 14 residues. In DNA, the CDR3 is TGTGCCAGCTCACCATCGAGGCGAAGGGAGACCCAGTACTTC. It is translated as CASSPSRRRETQYF.

The genes are TRBV19 and TRBJ1-2, with D perhaps matching TRBD1 (6 bases). Between the trimmed V and J ends, which lost 3 bases and 2 bases, there was a span of 7 bases. CDR1 LNHDA and CDR2 SQIVND come from the germline V gene (reference sequence). The length of the CDR3 is 13 residues. CDR3 residues: CASSMQGNYGYTF. The CDR3 DNA sequence: TGTGCCAGTAGTATGCAGGGGAACTATGGCTACACCTTC.

The chain couples TRBV7-9 to TRBJ2-5; 7 bases agree with TRBD2. The V gene end was trimmed by 5 bases and the J gene end by 2 bases; junction bases not matched to a gene: 11. This CDR3 comprises 16 residues. CDR1 and CDR2 (germline): SEHNR, FQNEAQ (reference sequence). CDR3 amino acids: CASSPRGGGGQETQYF. For the CDR3, the DNA is TGTGCCAGCAGCCCGCGGGGCGGGGGAGGGCAAGAGACCCAGTACTTC.

This clone has more than one count but fewer than ten. The chain couples TRBV19 to TRBJ1-1; no clear D gene. The CDR3 is made up of 13 amino acids. V lost 7 bases and J 0 bases, leaving 9 bases between the germline ends. In germline, CDR1 is LNHDA, CDR2 SQIVND (reference sequence). The CDR3 region is CASMRAMNTEAFF. In DNA, the CDR3 is TGTGCCAGTATGAGGGCTATGAACACTGAAGCTTTCTTT.

The chain combines TRBV6-1 with TRBJ2-1; 8 nucleotides agree with TRBD1. Germline values: CDR1 MNHNS, CDR2 SASEGT. The length of the CDR3 is 14 residues. With 6 bases clipped from V and 7 bases from J, the junction kept 8 bases outside the gene matches. CDR3 DNA: TGTGCCAGCAGACTGACAGGGGCACAAAATGAGCAGTTCTTC. Translating gives CASRLTGAQNEQFF.

The V call is TRBV9, the J call TRBJ2-5; TRBD2 agrees at 7 bases. CDR1 and CDR2 from the germline V gene are SGDLS and YYNGEE. The CDR3 loop spans 14 amino acids. The trim removed 2 bases at V and 1 base at J, leaving 2 bases unmatched. CDR3 amino acids: CASSVGGAQETQYF. CDR3 sequence (DNA): TGTGCCAGCAGCGTGGGAGGGGCCCAAGAGACCCAGTACTTC.

This chain connects TRBV15 to TRBJ2-7; D might be TRBD1 (6 bases). This CDR3 has 14 amino acids. Germline V gene sequence: CDR1 LNHNV, CDR2 YYDKDF (reference sequence). The V end was cut by 1 base, the J end by 2 bases, with 9 bases between. The DNA for the CDR3 is TGTGCCACCAGCAGAGCACAGGGAACCTACGAGCAGTACTTC. Its translation: CATSRAQGTYEQYF. Full variable domain (rest looked up from reference TRBV15 and TRBJ2-7): DAMVIQNPRYQVTQFGKPVTLSCSQTLNHNVMYWYQQKSSQAPKLLFHYYDKDFNNEADTPDNFQSRRPNTSFCFLDIRSPGLGDTAMYLCATSRAQGTYEQYFGPGTRLTVT.

The chain joins TRBV14 to TRBJ1-1; D gene uncertain. The V end was cut by 0 bases, the J end by 9 bases, with 23 bases between. Germline V gene lookup returns CDR1 SGHDN and CDR2 FVKESK. The CDR3 spans 17 residues. CDR3 sequence: CASSQEKIAGRRSKAFF. The CDR3 bases are TGTGCCAGCAGCCAAGAAAAGATAGCTGGACGCCGGTCGAAAGCTTTCTTT.

J is TRBJ2-1 and V is TRBV6-5, with TRBD1 identical over 10 bases. The CDR3 covers 16 residues. The germline V gene encodes CDR1 MNHEY and CDR2 SVGAGI. V trimming: 2 bases; J trimming: 6 bases; junction bases outside the gene matches: 7. The CDR3 is CASSYGTGQGTNEQFF. The DNA for the CDR3 is TGTGCCAGCAGTTACGGCACGGGACAGGGGACCAATGAGCAGTTCTTC.

The V call is TRBV23-1, the J call TRBJ2-5; D is possibly TRBD1 (6 bases). TRBV23-1 counts as an open reading frame of uncertain function. Between the trimmed V and J ends, which lost 4 bases and 4 bases, there was a span of 10 bases. This CDR3 comprises 13 residues. The CDR3 protein is CASSPGQIETQYF. In DNA, the CDR3 is TGCGCCAGCAGTCCAGGACAGATAGAGACCCAGTACTTC.

V and J are TRBV10-3 and TRBJ1-1; tentative D call: TRBD1 (6 bases). CDR1 is ENHRY, CDR2 SYGVKD, per germline. Trimming took 2 bases from V and 3 from J, leaving 10 bases between them. CDR3 length: 14 residues. CDR3 in amino acids: CAISETGRDTEAFF. The CDR3 DNA reads as TGTGCCATCAGTGAGACAGGGAGGGACACTGAAGCTTTCTTT.

This rearrangement joins TRBV29-1 to TRBJ1-5; D is possibly TRBD1 (5 bases). The CDR3 is 13 amino acids. V was trimmed by 7 bases and J by 4 bases, leaving 14 bases between them. CDR1 and CDR2 (germline): SQVTM, ANQGSEA. In DNA form, the CDR3 reads TGCAGCGCCCGGGAACAGGCGAATCAGCCCCAGCATTTT. Translation gives CSAREQANQPQHF.

The V and J genes are TRBV5-5 and TRBJ1-3; no clear D gene. Trimming cost V 4 bases and J 0 bases, with 14 bases left between them. The CDR3 contains 16 residues. The germline CDR1 and CDR2 sequences are SGHKS and YYEKEE (reference sequence). CDR3 nucleotides: TGTGCCAGCAGCCTGGGTGTACCCTCCTCTGGAAACACCATATATTTT. Translated, it gives CASSLGVPSSGNTIYF.

In its sample, this clone was seen a few times. The chain uses TRBV10-3 and TRBJ1-1; D is unclear. This CDR3 is built from 15 residues. Trimming stripped 0 bases from V and 1 base from J, with 9 bases between. Germline assignment: CDR1 ENHRY and CDR2 SYGVKD. CDR3 nucleotide sequence: TGTGCCATCAGTGAGTCGGAAGGGAGGAACACTGAAGCTTTCTTT. It is translated as CAISESEGRNTEAFF.

DNA for the CDR3: TGTGCCAGCAGCTTGGAAGGTAACTCCTCGTTTCACTATGGCTACACCTTC. The encoded protein is CASSLEGNSSFHYGYTF. V usage is TRBV7-2 and J usage is TRBJ1-2; D is undetermined. This CDR3 is 17 amino acids long. V lost 3 bases, J lost 3 bases, and 20 bases lay in between. The V gene's germline CDR1 is SGHTA and CDR2 FQGNSA.

The V call is TRBV12-5, the J call TRBJ2-5; TRBD2 agrees at 10 bases. The germline CDR1 and CDR2 sequences are LGHNT and FRNRAP. Losses at the gene ends were 7 bases for V and 5 bases for J; bases not matched to a gene: 7. The CDR3 covers 14 residues. The CDR3 is CASASGGPVETQYF. The CDR3 nucleotides read TGTGCTAGTGCTAGCGGGGGCCCGGTTGAGACCCAGTACTTC. Full variable domain (missing parts from reference TRBV12-5 and TRBJ2-5): DARVTQTPRHKVTEMGQEVTMRCQPILGHNTVFWYRQTMMQGLELLAYFRNRAPLDDSGMPKDRFSAEMPDATLATLKIQPSEPRDSAVYFCASASGGPVETQYFGPGTRLLVL.

The chain joins TRBV27 to TRBJ2-3; D may correspond to TRBD1 or TRBD2 (5 bases each). The CDR3 length is 14 residues. Trimming shortened V by 3 bases and J by 6 bases, and 13 bases separated the two germline ends. Germline assignment: CDR1 MNHEY and CDR2 SMNVEV (reference sequence). CDR3 amino acids: CASSLRGAVDTQYF. In nucleotides, the CDR3 is TGTGCCAGCAGTTTGCGAGGGGCAGTCGATACGCAGTATTTT.

J is TRBJ2-7 and V is TRBV5-4; 8 bases fit TRBD1. The CDR3 totals 15 residues. After removal of 0 bases from V and 3 bases from J, the junction contained 5 bases not matched to a gene. Germline-derived CDR1 and CDR2 are SGHNT and YYREEE (reference sequence). CDR3 loop: CASSLGTGHFYEQYF. The CDR3 nucleotides read TGTGCCAGCAGCTTGGGGACAGGGCATTTCTACGAGCAGTACTTC.

The V gene is TRBV15, the J gene TRBJ1-4; a weak D match, TRBD1 (6 bases). Between the trimmed V and J ends, which lost 3 bases and 13 bases, there was a span of 12 bases. The CDR3 totals 12 residues. Germline CDR1 LNHNV, CDR2 YYDKDF (reference sequence). The CDR3 protein is CATSSPTGRLFF. DNA for the CDR3: TGTGCCACCAGCAGTCCCACAGGGAGACTGTTTTTT.

The V gene is TRBV7-3, the J gene TRBJ1-3; 8 nucleotides agree with TRBD1. The CDR3 has 15 residues. Germline V gives CDR1 SGHTA, CDR2 FQGTGA. The V and J ends lost 1 base and 2 bases, in that order; junction bases with no gene match: 1. CDR3 region: CASSLMGQAGNTIYF. DNA of the CDR3: TGTGCCAGCAGCTTAATGGGACAGGCTGGAAACACCATATATTTT.

The chain has TRBV25-1 and TRBJ2-7; the match to TRBD1 covers 7 bases. CDR1 MGHDK and CDR2 SYGVNS come from the germline V gene. The V gene end was trimmed by 4 bases and the J gene end by 7 bases; junction bases not matched to a gene: 10. The length of the CDR3 is 14 residues. In DNA, the CDR3 is TGTGCCAGCAGTGGACACAGACAGGGCGGAGAGCAGTACTTC. Its translation: CASSGHRQGGEQYF.

The rearrangement uses TRBV5-6 and TRBJ1-1, with D uncertain. Germline CDR1 and CDR2: SGHDT and YYEEEE. There are 16 residues in the CDR3. V lost 4 bases and J 2 bases, leaving 18 bases between the germline ends. The CDR3 loop reads CASSQDAGPENTEAFF. The CDR3 DNA reads TGTGCCAGCAGCCAAGATGCCGGGCCGGAAAACACTGAAGCTTTCTTT.